These 23 T cell receptor beta chains came from one sample sequenced in a study of T cells in Graves' hyperthyroidism and ophthalmopathy. Regions amplified from RNA transcripts were the TCR beta CDR3 regions. HTBI primers were employed in a first-round RT-PCR of the TCR CDR3. Using its own MiXCR run on the multiplex PCR reads, TCRdb lists one record per CDR3 protein. The repertoire holds hundreds of thousands of distinct CDR3 sequences, with roughly 15% as singletons. The sequenced sample consisted of blood. These receptors all come from a woman aged 25 to 39 with Graves' hyperthyroidism.

As to this clonotype: Since a much larger clone is just one base distant, this may be a read error. This rearrangement joins TRBV9 to TRBJ2-7, with 10 bases fitting TRBD2. The CDR3 covers 14 residues. Germline CDR1 reads SGDLS; CDR2 reads YYNGEE. With 0 bases clipped from V and 5 bases from J, the junction kept 2 bases outside the gene matches. CDR3 in amino acids: CASSVGLAGDEQYF. CDR3 bases: TGTGCCAGCAGCGTAGGGCTAGCGGGAGACGAGCAGTACTTC.

This clonotype showed up many times. V and J are TRBV2 and TRBJ2-1; 11 bases are shared with TRBD2. The CDR3 is made up of 14 amino acids. Germline-derived CDR1 and CDR2 are SNHLY and FYNNEI. Trimming removed 6 bases from V and 8 bases from J; junction bases left unmatched: 6. CDR3 bases: TGTGCCAGCAGAGATACTAGCGGGAGAGATGAGCAGTTCTTC. Its translation: CASRDTSGRDEQFF.

This clonotype appeared many times. The chain couples TRBV28 to TRBJ2-7; D gene unclear. Germline CDR1 MDHEN, CDR2 SYDVKM. The V gene lost 7 bases and the J gene lost 3 bases, with 13 bases spanning the gap. The CDR3 consists of 13 residues. The CDR3 coding sequence is TGTGCCAGCACTATGACTCCTTTCTACGAGCAGTACTTC. As protein: CASTMTPFYEQYF.

This clonotype appeared many times. The rearrangement joins TRBV20-1 to TRBJ2-1, with TRBD2 matching over 7 bases. CDR1 is DFQATT, CDR2 SNEGSKA, per germline (reference sequence). Germline trimming cut 7 bases from V and 10 bases from J; bases unmatched to any gene: 7. CDR3 size: 11 residues. CDR3 DNA sequence: TGCAGTGTGCCGCTGCGGGGGGAGCAGTTCTTC. Translating it yields CSVPLRGEQFF.

This clonotype was recorded at least ten times. The chain links TRBV5-6 to TRBJ1-1, with D possibly TRBD1 on 5 matching bases. The germline V and J ends were trimmed by 6 bases and 4 bases, with 13 bases remaining between them. This CDR3 comprises 13 residues. Per the germline V gene, CDR1 is SGHDT and CDR2 is YYEEEE. The CDR3 nucleotides are TGTGCCAGCACCTGGACACAGGCCACTGAAGCTTTCTTT. This gives the protein CASTWTQATEAFF.

This clonotype came up a few times. In nucleotides, the CDR3 is TGCGCCAGCAGCCAATTTGTCCTTACAAAAGAAAAACTGTTTTTT. Translating it yields CASSQFVLTKEKLFF. The rearrangement joins TRBV4-1 to TRBJ1-4; D is uncertain. This CDR3 is 15 amino acids long. CDR1 is MGHRA and CDR2 is YSYEKL in the germline V gene. Trimming pared 2 bases from V and 8 bases from J, leaving 15 bases between.

Many counts were recorded for this clonotype. The rearrangement links TRBV7-9 to TRBJ2-2, with D perhaps TRBD2 (6 bases). The CDR3 runs to 17 residues. Trimming stripped 5 bases from V and 7 bases from J, with 23 bases between. Germline values: CDR1 SEHNR, CDR2 FQNEAQ (reference sequence). The CDR3 region has the DNA TGTGCCAGCAGCCCATCTCGGGGCGGGATAAGAATCGGGGAGCTGTTTTTT. Amino acid sequence: CASSPSRGGIRIGELFF.

V usage is TRBV5-6 and J usage is TRBJ2-7; D gene ambiguous. The ends were cut back, 0 bases at V and 9 bases at J, with 13 bases in the middle. The CDR3 runs to 13 residues. CDR1 and CDR2 (germline): SGHDT, YYEEEE. Written as DNA, the CDR3 is TGTGCCAGCAGCTTGGCCGATTATTTGGGGCAGTACTTC. Protein product: CASSLADYLGQYF.

Many counts were recorded for this clonotype. The genes are TRBV6-2 or TRBV6-3 and TRBJ2-1, with a weak D call TRBD2 (6 bases). There are 14 residues in the CDR3. From germline, CDR1 is MNHEY and CDR2 SVGEGT. The V gene lost 6 bases and the J gene lost 4 bases, with 13 bases spanning the gap. The CDR3 bases are TGTGCCAGCAGACTTAGCGGATCGTACAATGAGCAGTTCTTC. Protein: CASRLSGSYNEQFF.

This clonotype was picked up a small number of times. CDR3 loop: CASKRGLFSGANVLTF. The DNA for the CDR3 is TGCGCCAGCAAGAGAGGACTCTTCTCTGGGGCCAACGTCCTGACTTTC. The rearrangement uses TRBV5-1 and TRBJ2-6; D possibly corresponds to TRBD2 (5 bases). CDR1 and CDR2 (germline): SGHRS, YFSETQ. CDR3 length equals 16 residues. Trimming removed 6 bases from V and 0 bases from J, with 13 bases in between.

This clonotype was detected ten times or more. This rearrangement joins TRBV11-2 to TRBJ1-3, with D perhaps matching TRBD1 (6 bases). CDR3 length: 16 residues. V was clipped by 5 bases and J by 1 base, with 15 bases between them. Germline V gene data show CDR1 as SGHAT and CDR2 as FQNNGV. CDR3 DNA: TGTGCCAGCAGCCAATATCGGGGGGCTTCTGGAAACACCATATATTTT. It translates to CASSQYRGASGNTIYF.

Many counts were recorded for this clonotype. This CDR3 is CASRTGTSGQTQYF. CDR3 DNA: TGTGCCAGCAGGACGGGGACTAGCGGGCAGACCCAGTACTTC. This chain joins TRBV28 and TRBJ2-5, with 12 bases fitting TRBD2. V lost 6 bases, J lost 6 bases, and 5 bases stayed unmatched. Germline V lookup: CDR1 MDHEN, CDR2 SYDVKM. The CDR3 is 14 amino acids.

This clonotype was detected ten times or more. CDR3 protein: CASSLWARNTEAFF. Written as DNA, the CDR3 is TGTGCCAGCAGCTTATGGGCCAGGAACACTGAAGCTTTCTTT. V is TRBV7-8 and J is TRBJ1-1; D is uncertain. The CDR3 has 14 amino acids. The V gene's germline CDR1 is SGHVS and CDR2 FQNEAQ. V was clipped by 2 bases and J by 1 base, with 8 bases between them.

This clonotype came up many times. This chain uses TRBV6-6 with TRBJ2-7; 14 nucleotides align to TRBD2. The CDR3 totals 17 residues. The germline CDR1 and CDR2 sequences are MNHNY and SVGAGI (reference sequence). Losses at the gene ends were 0 bases for V and 6 bases for J; bases not matched to a gene: 7. CDR3 nucleotide sequence: TGTGCCAGCAGTTACTCGGGGGGACTAGCGGGAGTGATCGAGCAGTACTTC. Translating it yields CASSYSGGLAGVIEQYF.

The table lists this clonotype with a few counts. The chain links TRBV11-3 to TRBJ2-2; D gene ambiguous. The length of the CDR3 is 14 residues. V lost 3 bases, J lost 1 base, and 6 bases lay in between. Germline-derived CDR1 and CDR2 are SGHNT and YENEEA. The chain's CDR3 is CASSLAQNTGELFF. CDR3 DNA: TGTGCCAGCAGCTTGGCCCAGAACACCGGGGAGCTGTTTTTT. Full variable domain (outside the CDR3, taken from reference TRBV11-3 and TRBJ2-2): EAGVVQSPRYKIIEKKQPVAFWCNPISGHNTLYWYLQNLGQGPELLIRYENEEAVDDSQLPKDRFSAERLKGVDSTLKIQPAELGDSAVYLCASSLAQNTGELFFGEGSRLTVL.

This clonotype occurred a few times. The gene calls are TRBV6-6 and TRBJ2-2, with TRBD1 identical over 9 bases. Per germline, CDR1 MNHNY and CDR2 SVGAGI (reference sequence). After removal of 2 bases from V and 5 bases from J, the junction contained 3 bases not matched to a gene. There are 15 residues in the CDR3. The CDR3 spells CASSYTGGGTGELFF. CDR3 coding DNA: TGTGCCAGCAGTTACACAGGGGGCGGTACCGGGGAGCTGTTTTTT.

Regarding this clonotype: Just one base apart from a much larger clone, this may be a read error. The V call is TRBV6-1, the J call TRBJ2-7; TRBD2 matches at 8 bases. The CDR3 is 14 amino acids. Germline V gene sequence: CDR1 MNHNS, CDR2 SASEGT. In nucleotides, the CDR3 is TGTGCCAGCAACCAAATAGCGGGAATCTACGTGCAGTACTTC. The encoded protein is CASNQIAGIYVQYF.

V usage is TRBV5-1 and J usage is TRBJ2-1, with 10 bases aligning to TRBD1. Germline CDR1 and CDR2: SGHRS and YFSETQ. CDR3 size: 15 residues. The V gene end was trimmed by 7 bases and the J gene end by 5 bases; junction bases not matched to a gene: 9. CDR3 nucleotide sequence: TGCGCCAGCGACCGGGCGGGGACAGGGGACAATGAGCAGTTCTTC. Translating it yields CASDRAGTGDNEQFF.

This clonotype was detected many times. The V call is TRBV7-8, the J call TRBJ1-1; no clear D. Germline V gene data show CDR1 as SGHVS and CDR2 as FQNEAQ. V lost 5 bases and J lost 6, with 16 bases in between. The CDR3 is 14 residues long. The CDR3 here is CASSPAGGRAEAFF. CDR3 DNA sequence: TGTGCCAGCAGCCCCGCGGGAGGGCGGGCTGAAGCTTTCTTT.

Details on this clonotype: Relative to the germline gene, one junction end is altered; a read error may explain this. The chain joins TRBV13 to TRBJ2-7; D gene uncertain. The germline CDR1 and CDR2 sequences are PRHDT and FYEKMQ (reference sequence). This CDR3 has 15 residues. In nucleotides, the CDR3 is TGTGCCAGCAGCTTAGGCTTCCCTCGCTCCCACGAGCAGTACTTC. It specifies CASSLGFPRSHEQYF.

Only a few counts were recorded for this clonotype. The chain's CDR3 is CASSPPGTEINEQFF. DNA for the CDR3: TGTGCCAGCAGCCCTCCCGGGACGGAAATCAATGAGCAGTTCTTC. The V and J genes are TRBV11-2 and TRBJ2-1; D may match TRBD1 or TRBD2 (5 bases each). V lost 5 bases to trimming and J lost 6 bases, with 17 bases between them. The length of the CDR3 is 15 residues. The germline gives CDR1 SGHAT, CDR2 FQNNGV.

For this clonotype: A much larger clone is a single base away; this may be a read error. As DNA, the CDR3 is TGTGCCAGCAGTACCACCGGGGGTACACTCTACAATGAGCAGTTCTTC. Its protein is CASSTTGGTLYNEQFF. V and J are TRBV28 and TRBJ2-1, with D maybe TRBD2 (6 bases). CDR3 size: 16 residues. The V end lost 5 bases, the J end lost 3 bases, and 17 bases lay between the germline ends. Germline CDR1 MDHEN, CDR2 SYDVKM.

In this sample, this clonotype turned up many times. The chain joins TRBV27 to TRBJ2-5, with D perhaps TRBD1 or TRBD2 (5 bases each). The CDR3 consists of 14 residues. Per germline, CDR1 MNHEY and CDR2 SMNVEV (reference sequence). V lost 3 bases and J 5 bases, leaving 13 bases between the germline ends. The CDR3 reads CASSFRRGAETQYF. The CDR3 DNA reads TGTGCCAGCAGTTTCAGAAGAGGGGCGGAGACCCAGTACTTC.